A single TCR beta chain is shown here with its context. No antigen is known for it. Nothing much larger sits one base from this clone, and base qualities are not available. For sequencing of the TCRbeta CDR3 region, genomic DNA was extracted from the sorted cells. TCRbeta CDR3 regions were sequenced using the immunoSEQ Assay. TCRdb carries this immuneACCESS record with in-frame sequences only. Its versions omit some clonotypes, under half of them owing to an unresolved V gene in the studies checked, with the rest unexplained. This sample gives roughly 77,000 clones in total; about 90% of them show up just once. The ten largest clones represent approximately 0.48% of the sample. This sample was included in a study of OX40 agonist ivuxolimab in advanced cancers. With respect to the entire study: The costimulatory receptor OX40 (CD134) was targeted by ivuxolimab, a fully human IgG2 agonistic monoclonal antibody. Intravenous ivuxolimab was administered to patients every 2 weeks at six dose levels: 0.01, 0.1, 0.3, 1.5, 3 and 10 mg/kg. The paper covers the monotherapy dose-escalation part of the phase I ivuxolimab trial, which included N = 52 patients. The purpose of peripheral TCRbeta sequencing was to test whether ivuxolimab changed TCR sequence diversity and led to clonal T-cell expansion. Prior anti-PD-1, anti-PD-L1 or anti-CTLA-4 therapy was permitted, and checkpoint inhibitors had been received by about two fifths of dose-escalation patients. The dose-escalation cohort was 82.7% male with a mean age of approximately 60 years, ranging from roughly 23 to 80. Among the 52 dose-escalation patients, some 20 had hepatocellular carcinoma, around 15 melanoma, 9 renal cell carcinoma and 9 head and neck cancer. Partial responses were achieved by three dose-escalation patients, of whom one had hepatocellular carcinoma and two had cutaneous melanoma.

Patients with autoimmune disease history or receiving systemic immunosuppression were excluded from the trial. Peripheral blood for TCR sequencing was collected from all dose cohorts at baseline, on cycle 4 day 1, and on cycle 7 day 1. Samples were obtained from an open-label, multicenter, first-in-human phase I dose-escalation trial of ivuxolimab. Adults with locally advanced or metastatic head and neck squamous cell, hepatocellular, melanoma or renal cell carcinoma were enrolled in the trial. CD4+ and CD8+ T cells were sorted separately from peripheral blood before TCR sequencing. What the work shows at the level of the full study, not this receptor alone: Which antigens the clonally expanded peripheral T cells were specific for was not determined. Low levels of normalized T-cell clonal expansion were also seen in some patients who did not respond. At doses of 0.1 to 3.0 mg/kg, clonal expansion of both CD4+ and CD8+ blood T cells was observed from baseline to week 6. After ivuxolimab, expanded clones were on average more numerous among CD8+ T cells than among CD4+ T cells. In partial responders in the 0.1-3.0 mg/kg groups, normalized peripheral clonal expansion was found to be among the lowest, especially among CD8+ T cells.

The CDR3 numbers 16 residues from cysteine through phenylalanine. Just the 48-base CDR3 DNA is kept, in frame starting at base 1. CDR1 and CDR2 (LNHNV, YYDKDF) derive from the germline V gene (reference sequence). V ends up 0 bases short and J 4 bases short, with an unmatched junction base count of 5. This clonotype was sampled from an adult with an advanced solid tumor such as melanoma, head and neck, liver or kidney cancer. Sequencing used CD4+ or CD8+ T cells sorted from blood, obtained in a trial of the OX40 agonist ivuxolimab. The sequence joins TRBV15 to TRBJ2-2; TRBD1 lines up with 7 middle nucleotides. The CDR3 region reads CATSRDWGQSTGELFF. The sequenced DNA is TGTGCCACCAGCAGAGATTGGGGACAGAGCACCGGGGAGCTGTTTTTT. With the portions outside the CDR3 filled from the reference TRBV15 and TRBJ2-2 genes, the complete variable region becomes DAMVIQNPRYQVTQFGKPVTLSCSQTLNHNVMYWYQQKSSQAPKLLFHYYDKDFNNEADTPDNFQSRRPNTSFCFLDIRSPGLGDTAMYLCATSRDWGQSTGELFFGEGSRLTVL.